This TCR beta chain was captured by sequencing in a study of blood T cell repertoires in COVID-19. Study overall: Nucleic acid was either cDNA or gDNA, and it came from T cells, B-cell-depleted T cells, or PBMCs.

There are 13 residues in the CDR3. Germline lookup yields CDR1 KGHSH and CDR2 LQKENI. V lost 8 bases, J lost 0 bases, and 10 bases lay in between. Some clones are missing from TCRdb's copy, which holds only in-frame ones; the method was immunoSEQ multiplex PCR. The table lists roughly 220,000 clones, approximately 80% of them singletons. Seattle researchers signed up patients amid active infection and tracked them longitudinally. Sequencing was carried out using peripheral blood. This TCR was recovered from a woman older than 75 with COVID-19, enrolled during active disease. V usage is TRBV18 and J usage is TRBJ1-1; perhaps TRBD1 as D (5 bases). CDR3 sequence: CASHKDMNTEAFF. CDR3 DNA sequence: TGTGCCAGCCATAAGGACATGAACACTGAAGCTTTCTTT. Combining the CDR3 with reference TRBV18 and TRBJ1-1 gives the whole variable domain NAGVMQNPRHLVRRRGQEARLRCSPMKGHSHVYWYRQLPEEGLKFMVYLQKENIIDESGMPKERFSAEFPKEGPSILRIQQVVRGDSAAYFCASHKDMNTEAFFGQGTRLTVV.